This T cell receptor (beta chain) was recovered during a study of response to subunit inactivated influenza vaccine. This clonotype showed up just a few times. MiXCR, applied by TCRdb to the RT-PCR reads, yields one record per CDR3 protein. The table includes about 650,000 distinct CDR3 sequences, 11% to 15% detected once. The V gene lost 7 bases and the J gene lost 10 bases, with 17 bases spanning the gap. The V gene's germline CDR1 is SGHTA and CDR2 FQGNSA. The CDR3 totals 13 residues. This chain connects TRBV7-2 to TRBJ2-1, with D perhaps assigned TRBD1 or TRBD2 (5 bases each). This sequence was found in a man in his forties or fifties who received an inactivated influenza vaccine. Sequencing used PBMCs from blood, obtained roughly 15 days before vaccination. CDR3 DNA sequence: TGTGCCAGCATCGGTAGGGTGGGACGCGAGCAGTTCTTC. The encoded protein is CASIGRVGREQFF.